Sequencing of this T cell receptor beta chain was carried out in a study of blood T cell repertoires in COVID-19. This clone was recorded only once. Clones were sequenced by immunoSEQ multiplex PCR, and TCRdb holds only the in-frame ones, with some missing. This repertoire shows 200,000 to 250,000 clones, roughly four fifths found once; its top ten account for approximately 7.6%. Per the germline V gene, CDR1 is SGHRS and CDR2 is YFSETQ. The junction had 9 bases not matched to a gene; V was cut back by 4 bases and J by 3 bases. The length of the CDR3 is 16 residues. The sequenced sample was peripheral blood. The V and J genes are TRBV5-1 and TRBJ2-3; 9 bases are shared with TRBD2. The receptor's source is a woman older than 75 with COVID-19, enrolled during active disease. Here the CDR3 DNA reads TGCGCCAGCAGCCCCGGAGCGGGGGGCCCTACAGATACGCAGTATTTT. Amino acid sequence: CASSPGAGGPTDTQYF.